Below, 29 T cell receptor beta chains from the same sample are listed, as sequenced in a study of T cells in Graves' hyperthyroidism and ophthalmopathy. What was amplified from RNA transcripts were TCR beta CDR3 regions. Carried out on the TCR CDR3, a first-round RT-PCR used the HTBI primer set. MiXCR was run by TCRdb on the multiplex PCR reads, yielding one entry per CDR3 protein. The data contain roughly 280,000 distinct CDR3 sequences, about 20% of them singletons. The specimen was blood. These receptors all stem from a man aged 25-45 years with Graves' ophthalmopathy.

This clonotype has ten or more counts. The V gene is TRBV2, the J gene TRBJ1-5; possible D gene TRBD1, 5 bases. V was trimmed by 3 bases and J by 6 bases, leaving 9 bases between them. The CDR3 length is 13 residues. The germline V gene encodes CDR1 SNHLY and CDR2 FYNNEI. The CDR3 coding sequence is TGTGCCAGCAGTGACCAGGGTATTCAGCCCCAGCATTTT. Its translation: CASSDQGIQPQHF.

The CDR3 sequence is CSARVEQGGNQPQHF. CDR3 coding DNA: TGCAGTGCTAGAGTGGAACAGGGTGGCAATCAGCCCCAGCATTTT. The chain joins TRBV20-1 to TRBJ1-5; D is possibly TRBD1 (6 bases). V lost 1 base and J lost 2, with 12 bases in between. The CDR3 consists of 15 residues. Per germline, CDR1 DFQATT and CDR2 SNEGSKA (reference sequence).

This clonotype was found a few times. V usage is TRBV20-1 and J usage is TRBJ1-5; D ambiguous. The CDR3 consists of 13 residues. The ends were cut back, 3 bases at V and 6 bases at J, with 12 bases in the middle. From germline, CDR1 is DFQATT and CDR2 SNEGSKA (reference sequence). The chain's CDR3 is CSARARMGQPQHF. CDR3 DNA: TGCAGTGCTAGGGCCCGTATGGGTCAGCCCCAGCATTTT.

V is TRBV11-1 and J is TRBJ2-1; TRBD2 aligns across 7 bases. The germline V gene has CDR1 SGHAT and CDR2 FQDESV (reference sequence). Losses at the gene ends were 8 bases for V and 4 bases for J; bases not matched to a gene: 14. This CDR3 comprises 16 residues. The CDR3 protein is CASSPAARESYNEQFF. Written as DNA, the CDR3 is TGTGCCAGCTCACCCGCTGCGCGGGAGAGTTACAATGAGCAGTTCTTC.

Many counts were recorded for this clonotype. The CDR3 spells CASSSRTKGGNEQFF. The DNA for the CDR3 is TGTGCCAGCAGCTCCCGGACTAAGGGTGGGAATGAGCAGTTCTTC. This chain joins TRBV7-9 and TRBJ2-1, with D possibly TRBD2 on 6 matching bases. The V end lost 4 bases, the J end lost 7 bases, and 17 bases lay between the germline ends. The V gene's germline CDR1 is SEHNR and CDR2 FQNEAQ (reference sequence). The CDR3 is made up of 15 amino acids.

The chain carries TRBV5-1 and TRBJ2-1; D is unresolved. The CDR3 sequence is 16 residues long. The V end lost 0 bases, the J end lost 0 bases, and 10 bases lay between the germline ends. Germline CDR1 reads SGHRS; CDR2 reads YFSETQ. DNA for the CDR3: TGCGCCAGCAGCTTGGATGACTGGAGCTCCTACAATGAGCAGTTCTTC. Translated: CASSLDDWSSYNEQFF.

Comments on this clonotype: In this CDR3 the conserved last residue, phenylalanine or tryptophan, is missing, so a read error is likely. The rearrangement joins TRBV13 to TRBJ2-7; 10 nucleotides match TRBD2. Germline CDR1 and CDR2: PRHDT and FYEKMQ (reference sequence). The CDR3 has 14 residues. The ends lost 4 bases at V and 3 bases at J; junction bases unmatched: 3. As DNA, the CDR3 is TGTGCCAGCAGCTCGACTAGCGGGTTCTACGAGCAGTACCTC. Amino acids: CASSSTSGFYEQYL.

This clonotype was detected many times. The chain uses TRBV6-1 and TRBJ1-5; D call uncertain. V was shortened by 4 bases and J by 5 bases, with 9 bases between the two germline ends. The CDR3 sequence is 13 residues long. From germline, CDR1 is MNHNS and CDR2 SASEGT. The CDR3, as DNA: TGTGCCAGCAGTGTCAGCGGGGATCAGCCCCAGCATTTT. Translated, it gives CASSVSGDQPQHF.

The chain carries TRBV6-9 and TRBJ1-3; the D is unclear. CDR1 and CDR2 (germline): MNHGY, SVAAGI. CDR3 size: 15 residues. V lost 4 bases, J lost 0 bases, and 10 bases lay in between. CDR3 in amino acids: CASSSGRISGNTIYF. Written as DNA, the CDR3 is TGTGCCAGCAGTTCGGGCAGAATCTCTGGAAACACCATATATTTT.

Ten or more counts support this clonotype. V gene TRBV20-1 combines with J gene TRBJ2-3, with 8 bases that match TRBD1. Germline V CDR1 and CDR2: DFQATT, SNEGSKA (reference sequence). This CDR3 has 13 residues. J was trimmed by 2 bases and V by 6 bases; bases with no gene match: 4. Here the CDR3 DNA reads TGCAGTGCCAGACAGGGGAACACAGATACGCAGTATTTT. It translates to CSARQGNTDTQYF.

This clonotype was observed at least ten times. The chain is built from TRBV28 and TRBJ2-7; 7 bases match TRBD1. The CDR3 loop spans 15 amino acids. The junction had 13 bases not matched to a gene; V was cut back by 3 bases and J by 8 bases. Germline V lookup: CDR1 MDHEN, CDR2 SYDVKM. As DNA, the CDR3 is TGTGCCAGCAGTTTGAGGGACAGAACCGTTACGAAGCAGTACTTC. This encodes CASSLRDRTVTKQYF. The full variable domain, with the rest looked up from reference TRBV28 and TRBJ2-7, is DVKVTQSSRYLVKRTGEKVFLECVQDMDHENMFWYRQDPGLGLRLIYFSYDVKMKEKGDIPEGYSVSREKKERFSLILESASTNQTSMYLCASSLRDRTVTKQYFGPGTRLTVT.

The chain links TRBV5-1 to TRBJ2-4; weak D call: TRBD2 (6 bases). The CDR3 has 17 amino acids. CDR1 is SGHRS and CDR2 is YFSETQ in the germline V gene. V shed 5 bases and J shed 0 bases, with 18 bases lying between them. CDR3 in amino acids: CASSAGTIALAKNIQYF. The CDR3 region has the DNA TGCGCCAGCAGTGCGGGGACGATAGCTCTAGCCAAAAACATTCAGTACTTC.

This clonotype has just a few counts. The rearrangement links TRBV28 to TRBJ1-4; 10 bases agree with TRBD1. Per the germline V gene, CDR1 is MDHEN and CDR2 is SYDVKM. The CDR3 is 15 residues long. Unmatched junction bases numbered 4, after V lost 2 bases and J lost 7 bases. The CDR3 DNA reads as TGTGCCAGCAGTTTAGATGGGACAGGGGTTGAAAAACTGTTTTTT. Amino acids: CASSLDGTGVEKLFF. The entire variable domain, with the rest obtained from reference TRBV28 and TRBJ1-4, is as follows: DVKVTQSSRYLVKRTGEKVFLECVQDMDHENMFWYRQDPGLGLRLIYFSYDVKMKEKGDIPEGYSVSREKKERFSLILESASTNQTSMYLCASSLDGTGVEKLFFGSGTQLSVL.

This clonotype was detected many times. This rearrangement joins TRBV28 to TRBJ1-1; D possibly corresponds to TRBD1 (5 bases). Germline-derived CDR1 and CDR2 are MDHEN and SYDVKM. The CDR3 totals 14 residues. The germline V and J ends were trimmed by 5 bases and 5 bases, with 15 bases remaining between them. CDR3 nucleotide sequence: TGTGCCAGCAGTGTAGTCAGGGCGTCGACTGAAGCTTTCTTT. This sequence encodes CASSVVRASTEAFF.

Details on this clonotype: A much larger clone lies one base from this, so it may be a read error. The CDR3 region has the DNA TGTGCCAGCTCACCCCGGGGAGGCCGCAATGAGCAGTTCTTC. Its protein product is CASSPRGGRNEQFF. The chain joins TRBV18 to TRBJ2-1, with a possible D match to TRBD2 (6 bases). This CDR3 has 14 amino acids. Germline lookup yields CDR1 KGHSH and CDR2 LQKENI. V was trimmed by 3 bases and J by 6 bases, leaving 12 bases between them. Together with reference TRBV18 and TRBJ2-1, the CDR3 gives the full variable domain: NAGVMQNPRHLVRRRGQEARLRCSPMKGHSHVYWYRQLPEEGLKFMVYLQKENIIDESGMPKERFSAEFPKEGPSILRIQQVVRGDSAAYFCASSPRGGRNEQFFGPGTRLTVL.

This clonotype has a handful of counts. One end of the junction varies from germline; a read error may be responsible. The chain combines TRBV7-6 with TRBJ2-1; TRBD2 aligns across 11 bases. Germline V gene data show CDR1 as SGHVS and CDR2 as FNYEAQ. The CDR3 length is 16 residues. The CDR3 region is CASSFVLAGGSNELVF. The CDR3 nucleotides read TGTGCCAGCAGCTTTGTTCTAGCGGGAGGATCCAATGAGTTAGTCTTC.

The chain joins TRBV28 to TRBJ2-7, with D perhaps matching TRBD2 (6 bases). The CDR3 runs 14 residues. V was trimmed by 3 bases and J by 2 bases, leaving 11 bases between them. Germline V CDR1 and CDR2: MDHEN, SYDVKM. The DNA of the CDR3 is TGTGCCAGCAGTTTCCAGGGACTGGCCTACGAGCAGTACTTC. It encodes CASSFQGLAYEQYF.

This clonotype was picked up a small number of times. V and J are TRBV29-1 and TRBJ1-2; D is ambiguous. CDR3 length: 12 residues. In germline, CDR1 is SQVTM, CDR2 ANQGSEA. V lost 6 bases, J lost 2 bases, and 10 bases lay in between. The CDR3 spells CSVAVGNYGYTF. The CDR3 nucleotides are TGCAGCGTCGCTGTGGGGAACTATGGCTACACCTTC.

The genes are TRBV12-3 or TRBV12-4 and TRBJ2-1; 7 positions agree with TRBD2. With 6 bases clipped from V and 1 base from J, the junction kept 3 bases outside the gene matches. The CDR3 extends over 14 amino acids. This chain's CDR3 is CASRRDYSYNEQFF. CDR3 bases: TGTGCCAGCAGGCGGGACTATTCCTACAATGAGCAGTTCTTC.

V usage is TRBV5-4 and J usage is TRBJ2-1; 11 nucleotides agree with TRBD2. CDR3 size: 17 residues. J lost 9 bases, V lost 0 bases, and 11 bases had no gene match. Per germline, CDR1 SGHNT and CDR2 YYREEE (reference sequence). CDR3 residues: CASSLDLRLAGNSEQFF. The CDR3, as DNA: TGTGCCAGCAGCTTGGACCTGAGACTAGCGGGGAACAGTGAGCAGTTCTTC.

The chain has TRBV28 and TRBJ1-5; D ambiguous. Trimming cost V 3 bases and J 3 bases, with 9 bases left between them. Germline V gene lookup returns CDR1 MDHEN and CDR2 SYDVKM. The CDR3 length is 14 residues. CDR3 sequence: CASSFARFNQPQHF. The CDR3 nucleotides read TGTGCCAGCAGTTTTGCCCGGTTCAATCAGCCCCAGCATTTT.

Only a few counts were recorded for this clonotype. The rearrangement links TRBV10-3 to TRBJ2-3; 11 nucleotides align to TRBD2. Trimming removed 8 bases from V and 0 bases from J; junction bases left unmatched: 4. This CDR3 region has 15 residues. The germline V gene has CDR1 ENHRY and CDR2 SYGVKD. CDR3 sequence (DNA): TGTGCCATCTCTACTAGCGGGAGTAGCACAGATACGCAGTATTTT. Protein: CAISTSGSSTDTQYF.

This clonotype was detected only a few times. This rearrangement joins TRBV5-1 to TRBJ2-1; 11 bases fit TRBD2. Germline-derived CDR1 and CDR2 are SGHRS and YFSETQ. V was pared by 3 bases and J by 3 bases, with 8 bases of the junction left unmatched. This CDR3 is 17 amino acids long. The CDR3 nucleotides are TGCGCCAGCAGCTCACAGCTAGCGGGAGGAAGCTACAATGAGCAGTTCTTC. Translating it yields CASSSQLAGGSYNEQFF.

In its sample, this clonotype was seen a few times. The chain combines TRBV9 with TRBJ1-5; maybe TRBD1 (5 bases). Per the germline V gene, CDR1 is SGDLS and CDR2 is YYNGEE. Trimming shortened V by 4 bases and J by 7 bases, and 24 bases separated the two germline ends. CDR3 length: 17 amino acids. The CDR3: CASSPPARDPKRQPQHF. CDR3 DNA: TGTGCCAGCAGCCCTCCCGCGCGGGACCCCAAGCGGCAGCCCCAGCATTTT.

For this clonotype: Germline and junction disagree at one end, which may indicate a read error. The chain links TRBV29-1 to TRBJ2-1; D may be TRBD1 (5 bases). CDR3 length: 15 amino acids. In germline, CDR1 is SQVTM, CDR2 ANQGSEA. As DNA, the CDR3 is TGCAGCGTTGAGGGGTGGGGCCACTCCTACAATGGGCAGTTCTTC. It is translated as CSVEGWGHSYNGQFF.

The sample holds many counts of this clonotype. This rearrangement joins TRBV28 to TRBJ2-7; D may match TRBD1 or TRBD2 (5 bases each). The germline gives CDR1 MDHEN, CDR2 SYDVKM. Trimming removed 3 bases from V and 6 bases from J, with 15 bases in between. CDR3 length: 14 amino acids. The DNA of the CDR3 is TGTGCCAGCAGTTTGGTGGGGGTGCAGGGCGAGCAGTACTTC. Translated: CASSLVGVQGEQYF.

The sample holds many counts of this clonotype. The chain has TRBV30 and TRBJ2-3, with 9 bases that match TRBD1. Trimming cost V 1 base and J 2 bases; bases outside gene matches: 4. The CDR3 runs 15 residues. Germline CDR1 and CDR2: GTSNPN and SVGIG (reference sequence). CDR3 sequence: CAWSGQGGTTDTQYF. CDR3 nucleotide sequence: TGTGCCTGGAGTGGACAGGGGGGGACCACAGATACGCAGTATTTT.

This clonotype has a handful of counts. V usage is TRBV30 and J usage is TRBJ2-5, with D unresolved. The CDR3 contains 11 residues. Germline lookup yields CDR1 GTSNPN and CDR2 SVGIG (reference sequence). The V end lost 5 bases, the J end lost 3 bases, and 7 bases lay between the germline ends. This chain's CDR3 is CAWVREETQYF. The CDR3 coding sequence is TGTGCCTGGGTTAGGGAAGAGACCCAGTACTTC.

With respect to this clonotype: A much larger clone differs from this one at a single base, so this may be a read error. The gene calls are TRBV5-6 and TRBJ2-7; tentatively, D is TRBD1 (5 bases). This CDR3 comprises 13 residues. The V gene's germline CDR1 is SGHDT and CDR2 YYEEEE. V lost 4 bases to trimming and J lost 3 bases, with 11 bases between them. The CDR3 DNA sequence: TGTGCCAGCAGCGGTGGACAATTCTACGAGCAGTACTTC. Translated: CASSGGQFYEQYF.